Listed here is a single T cell receptor (beta chain). Its antigen is not identified. Clones were read by immunoSEQ multiplex PCR, and TCRdb kept only the in-frame ones, dropping some. The table has about 70,000 clones, approximately 84% seen once. After removal of 7 bases from V and 4 bases from J, the junction contained 5 bases not matched to a gene. CDR1 is SQVTM and CDR2 is ANQGSEA in the germline V gene. The CDR3 is 13 residues long. This sample is part of a study of graft-versus-host responses after intestinal transplantation. Study outcomes and limitations: There were GvH clones found in recipient marrow, and some of them appeared first in ileum or blood.

This sequence originates from a human donor who was the organ donor for an intestinal transplant. The chain is built from TRBV29-1 and TRBJ2-3, with TRBD2 matching over 10 bases. The source was unstimulated CD4+ T cells sorted from spleen or lymph node cells, collected before transplant. The CDR3 bases are TGCAGCGCCAGCGGGGGGGCCCCAGATACGCAGTATTTT. Its translation is CSASGGAPDTQYF.